Reported below is one T cell receptor beta chain. Authors' processing steps: How many nucleated cells were present was estimated from reference gene primer amplification. Produced via immunoSEQ multiplex PCR; TCRdb's table is partial and in-frame only. V and J calls and clone size come straight from that table; D and trimming were deduced from the DNA. The sample contains roughly 14,000 clones, around 86% of which appear only once. The CDR3 is made up of 18 amino acids. From germline, CDR1 is LGHDT and CDR2 YNNKEL (reference sequence). The V segment lost 4 bases and the J segment 0 bases; nucleotides outside the gene matches: 11. The data originate from a study of blood T cell repertoires in COVID-19.

The source of this sequence is a man at least 80 years old with active or convalescent COVID-19. The material sequenced was peripheral blood. The genes are TRBV3-1 (or the pseudogene TRBV3-2) and TRBJ2-3, with 9 bases identical to TRBD2. CDR3 residues: CASSRRGAGGSSTDTQYF. CDR3 nucleotide sequence: TGTGCCAGCAGCCGTCGGGGAGCGGGGGGATCTAGCACAGATACGCAGTATTTT.